This T cell receptor (beta chain) derives from a study of shared clonotypes between healthy human individuals (dated by TCRdb to about 2020). Looking at the study overall: Three men and a couple of women, aged 18 to 49 years, made up the cohort. Per donor, three plates each were used for CD4 naive and CD4 memory, two for CD8 naive, and one for CD8 memory. The study deeply sequenced blood TCR repertoires of several healthy adults to estimate repertoire size and the extent of clonotype sharing between individuals. Libraries were prepared and TCR repertoires were sequenced by different laboratories using diverse techniques, in order to increase sequencing depth and limit assay-specific biases. Leukapheresis yielded between about 0.9 and 9.5 billion PBMCs per donor.

The donors were healthy, HIV-negative adults who had no recently reported acute infections or vaccinations. Every donor was a Caucasian adult residing in Nashville, Tennessee, USA. CD8 memory samples consisted of magnetically selected CD45RO+ cells combined with CCR7-negative CD45RA+ effector memory (TemRA) cells. Blood was collected by leukapheresis, and PBMCs were isolated by Ficoll-Histopaque density gradient centrifugation and then cryopreserved in liquid nitrogen vapor phase. Purity and quantity of every magnetically sorted T cell population were checked by analytical flow cytometry. From each sorted fraction, genomic DNA was isolated and quantified by UV absorbance on a Nanodrop 2000c. On this clone: Its antigen remains unidentified. Per-nucleotide qualities are absent, and no much larger clonotype sits a single base away.

The research as a whole found: Because the study included a small number of donors, the genetic and exposure-history diversity represented was limited. When four donors were compared, the shared fraction of clonotypes was about 5% for naive CD4, around 3.5% for naive CD8, roughly 2.3% for memory CD4, and around 0.37% for memory CD8. Sampling was restricted to blood, and TCR repertoires in tissues likely differ from the TCR repertoires found in blood. Even with the large sequencing depth, rarefaction of the sorted-subset datasets indicated that sequencing was incomplete. Naive subsets generally had larger estimated clonotype richness than memory subsets did. Clonotypes shared by all four sorted-subset donors showed higher generation probabilities than non-shared clonotypes. Pairwise subsampling led to the expectation that sequencing depth would affect the degree of clonotype sharing among donors.

TCR CDR3 regions were amplified from genomic DNA by multiplex PCR using the deep immunoSEQ assay. Genomic DNA extracted from each cell subset was distributed evenly over all wells of several immunoSEQ 96-well plates, and each plate served as one replicate. Each replicate PCR for sorted subsets received roughly 0.2 ug genomic DNA, equal to 30,000 or so T cell genomes. The purified libraries were quantified using a Qubit 3.0 fluorometer, sized with a Bioanalyzer 2100, and then quantified again using the KAPA Library Quantification kit. Every immunoSEQ 96-well plate was sequenced on a dedicated single-read 150-cycle Illumina NextSeq 550 flow cell. The authors' analysis ran thus. Because the immunoSEQ output included only junctional sequences and no quality scores, the filtering could not be the same as the filtering used for full-length reads. To assign V/J genes and CDR3, sequences were annotated using PyIR, a Python wrapper for IgBLAST v1.9, with IMGT germline references. Any read was removed if the V/J assignment was weak (E-value above 1e-6), the CDR3 was missing, or the read contained stop codons, out-of-frame junctions, or ambiguous translated residues. V3J clonotypes were defined as sequences sharing an identical inferred V gene, J gene, and CDR3 amino acid sequence. To compute the percentage overlap between repertoires, the number of shared unique clonotypes was divided by the size of the smaller repertoire. RTK rarefaction, the Chao1 estimator, and Recon v2.1 estimates of unobserved clonotypes were used to assess repertoire richness. OLGA was used to compute generation probabilities for all TCRbeta clonotypes that the gDNA method yielded from a few donors. Here the immuneACCESS table is served through TCRdb, limited to in-frame sequences with V and J called. Missing clones are a known gap in these copies; in checked studies unresolved V genes cover under half, and the rest lacks a known reason. For V, J and clone size, that table is used; D and trimming come from the DNA. The sample table lists fewer than 850,000 clones, 80% to 95% of them with a count of one. More than 30% of the sample is in the top ten clones.

CDR1 and CDR2 (SNHLY, FYNNEI) derive from the germline V gene. At the junction V is shortened by 5 bases and J by 4 bases, with 18 bases in between. The CDR3 numbers 16 residues from cysteine through phenylalanine. Only the CDR3 region is kept as DNA, spanning 48 bases read in frame from base 1. The receptor comes from a young man in good health. Some clones in this sample may be carry-over from other donors' samples. This sequence uses TRBV2 and TRBJ1-5; TRBD1 is a weak D gene call, 6 bases matching. Sequenced material: memory CD8+ T cells from PBMCs. The cell subset or site label on this specimen signifies: CD45RO+ cells pooled with CCR7-negative TemRA cells. CDR3 reads: CASSPRGILLNQPQHF. At the DNA level, the sequence is TGTGCCAGCAGTCCAAGGGGGATTCTCCTTAATCAGCCCCAGCATTTT.